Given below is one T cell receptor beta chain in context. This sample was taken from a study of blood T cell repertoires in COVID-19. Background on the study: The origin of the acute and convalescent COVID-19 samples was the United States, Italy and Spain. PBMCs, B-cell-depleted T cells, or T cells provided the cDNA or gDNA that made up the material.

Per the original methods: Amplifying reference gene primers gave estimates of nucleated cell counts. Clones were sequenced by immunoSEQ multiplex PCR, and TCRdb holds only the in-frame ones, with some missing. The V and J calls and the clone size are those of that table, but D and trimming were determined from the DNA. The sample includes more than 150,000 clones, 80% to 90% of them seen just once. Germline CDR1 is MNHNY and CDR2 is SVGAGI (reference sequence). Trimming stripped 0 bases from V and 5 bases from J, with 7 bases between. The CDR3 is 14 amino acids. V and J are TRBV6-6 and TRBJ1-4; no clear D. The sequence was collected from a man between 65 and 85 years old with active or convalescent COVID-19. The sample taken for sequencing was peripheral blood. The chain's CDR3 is CASSYSGNNEKLFF. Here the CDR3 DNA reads TGTGCCAGCAGTTACTCGGGCAACAATGAAAAACTGTTTTTT.